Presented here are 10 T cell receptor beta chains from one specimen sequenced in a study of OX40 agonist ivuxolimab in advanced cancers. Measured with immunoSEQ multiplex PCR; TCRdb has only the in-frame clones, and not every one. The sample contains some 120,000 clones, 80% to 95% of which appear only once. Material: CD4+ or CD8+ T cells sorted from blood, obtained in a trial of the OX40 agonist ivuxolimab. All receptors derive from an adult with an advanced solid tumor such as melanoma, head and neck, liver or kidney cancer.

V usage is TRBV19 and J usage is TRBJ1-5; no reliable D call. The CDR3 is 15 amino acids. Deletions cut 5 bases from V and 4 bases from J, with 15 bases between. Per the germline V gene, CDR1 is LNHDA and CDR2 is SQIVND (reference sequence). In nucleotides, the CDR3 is TGTGCCAGTAGTTATAGGGCAGCTTTGAATCAGCCCCAGCATTTT. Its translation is CASSYRAALNQPQHF.

The CDR3 loop is CASSATVNTEAFF. CDR3 DNA sequence: TGTGCCAGTAGTGCGACAGTGAACACTGAAGCTTTCTTT. This chain uses TRBV19 with TRBJ1-1, with D possibly matching TRBD1 (5 bases). Germline V gives CDR1 LNHDA, CDR2 SQIVND (reference sequence). This CDR3 comprises 13 residues. Trimming removed 5 bases from V and 0 bases from J, with 7 bases in between.

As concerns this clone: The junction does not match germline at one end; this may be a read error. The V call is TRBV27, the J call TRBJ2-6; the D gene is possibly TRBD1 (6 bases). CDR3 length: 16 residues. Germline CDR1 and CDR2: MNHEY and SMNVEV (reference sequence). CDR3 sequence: CASNLFAGAGANVLTF. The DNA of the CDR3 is TGTGCCAGCAATTTATTTGCAGGGGCTGGGGCCAACGTCCTGACTTTC.

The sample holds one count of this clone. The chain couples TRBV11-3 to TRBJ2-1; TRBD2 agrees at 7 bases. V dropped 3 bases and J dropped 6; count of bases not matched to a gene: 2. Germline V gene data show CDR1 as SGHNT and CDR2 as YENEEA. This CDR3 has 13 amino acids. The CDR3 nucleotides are TGTGCCAGCAGCTTCGGACTAGGCAATGAGCAGTTCTTC. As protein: CASSFGLGNEQFF.

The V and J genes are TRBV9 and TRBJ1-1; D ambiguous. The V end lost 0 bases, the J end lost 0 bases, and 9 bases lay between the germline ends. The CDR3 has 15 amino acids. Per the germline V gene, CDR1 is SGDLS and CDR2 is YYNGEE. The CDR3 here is CASSVGPAVNTEAFF. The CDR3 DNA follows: TGTGCCAGCAGCGTAGGACCCGCGGTGAACACTGAAGCTTTCTTT. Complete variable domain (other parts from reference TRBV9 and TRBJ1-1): DSGVTQTPKHLITATGQRVTLRCSPRSGDLSVYWYQQSLDQGLQFLIQYYNGEERAKGNILERFSAQQFPDLHSELNLSSLELGDSALYFCASSVGPAVNTEAFFGQGTRLTVV.

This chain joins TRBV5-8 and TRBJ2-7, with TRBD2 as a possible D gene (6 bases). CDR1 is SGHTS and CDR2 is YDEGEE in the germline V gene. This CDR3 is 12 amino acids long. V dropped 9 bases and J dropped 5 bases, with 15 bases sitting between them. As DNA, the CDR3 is TGTGCCACACTAGCTTCCATTCACGAGCAGTACTTC. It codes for CATLASIHEQYF.

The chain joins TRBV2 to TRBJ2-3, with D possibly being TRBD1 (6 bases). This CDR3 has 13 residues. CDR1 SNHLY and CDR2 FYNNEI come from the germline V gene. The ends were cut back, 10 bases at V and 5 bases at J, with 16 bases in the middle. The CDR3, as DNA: TGTGCCACCAGGGGTAGTTTGGGAGATACGCAGTATTTT. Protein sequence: CATRGSLGDTQYF.

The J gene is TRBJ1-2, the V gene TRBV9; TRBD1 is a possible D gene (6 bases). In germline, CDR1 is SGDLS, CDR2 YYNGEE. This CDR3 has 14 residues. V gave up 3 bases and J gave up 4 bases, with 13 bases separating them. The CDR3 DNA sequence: TGTGCCAGCAGCGGAGGGGGGAGCGGCTATGGCTACACCTTC. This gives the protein CASSGGGSGYGYTF. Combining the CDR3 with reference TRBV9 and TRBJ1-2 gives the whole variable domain DSGVTQTPKHLITATGQRVTLRCSPRSGDLSVYWYQQSLDQGLQFLIQYYNGEERAKGNILERFSAQQFPDLHSELNLSSLELGDSALYFCASSGGGSGYGYTFGSGTRLTVV.

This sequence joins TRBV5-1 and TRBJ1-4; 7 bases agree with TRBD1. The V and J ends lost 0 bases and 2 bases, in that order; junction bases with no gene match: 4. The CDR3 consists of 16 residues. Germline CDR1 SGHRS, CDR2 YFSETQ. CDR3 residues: CASSLVGQETNEKLFF. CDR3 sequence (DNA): TGCGCCAGCAGCTTGGTAGGACAGGAGACTAATGAAAAACTGTTTTTT.

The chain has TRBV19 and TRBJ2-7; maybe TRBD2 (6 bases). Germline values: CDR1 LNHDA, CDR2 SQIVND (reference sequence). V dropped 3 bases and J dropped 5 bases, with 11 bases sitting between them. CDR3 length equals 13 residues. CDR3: CASSISRTNEQYF. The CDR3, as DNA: TGTGCCAGTAGTATTTCCCGGACTAACGAGCAGTACTTC.